This TCR beta chain came from a study of cytomegalovirus exposure and HLA in healthy donors (dated by TCRdb to between 2016 and 2019). Turning to the overall study: According to a later analysis, one platform produced both the 110 or so validation repertoires and the approximately 600 repertoires of the first cohort. The study was designed to test whether signatures of past pathogen exposure could be identified by cataloging public T cell receptors. A separate validation cohort of about 110 different subjects was used in addition to the 666-subject first cohort. The study combined high-throughput TCR immunosequencing, statistical association of individual TCRs with disease status, and machine learning to predict cytomegalovirus infection status.

Worth noting for this clone: No antigen is known for it. The sample holds no much larger clone one base away, and base qualities are not on file.

Libraries were constructed by the immunoSEQ multiplex PCR assay. The study's own analysis went as follows. A statistical classification framework was built to diagnose cytomegalovirus status from the catalog of TCR beta chain sequences. Drawn from immuneACCESS, this table holds only the in-frame rearrangements with V and J called that TCRdb kept. Clones are partly lost; checked studies trace under half to an unresolved V gene and leave the rest unexplained. D and trimming were read from the DNA, whereas the V and J calls and clone size are those reported in that table. In this sample the table shows tens of thousands of clones, about 89% of which occur a single time. The leading ten clones occupy roughly 1.2% of the sample. The CDR3 starts with the cysteine, ends with the phenylalanine, and has 12 residues. Only the CDR3 portion is preserved as DNA: 36 bases, with reading frame beginning at the first base. CDR1 and CDR2 are read off the germline V gene (reference sequence) as GTSNPN and SVGIG. Germline trimming amounts to 5 bases on V and 6 bases on J, with 3 as the count of junction bases outside the gene matches.

Donors formed part of the validation cohort, which comprised about 120 subjects and was distinct from the first cohort of over 500 subjects. Broad study findings and their caveats: It was suggested by the authors that the approach could potentially be generalized to other disease states and immunological phenotypes. The study listed 150 to 200 TCR beta chains as associated with cytomegalovirus. Most TCR sequences were seen in very few donors, while some public TCRs were found in many individuals. Cytomegalovirus status was reported to be diagnosed by the classifier with high specificity and sensitivity in both the original and validation cohorts. Of the cluster scores, approximately 94% were above 0 in a later analysis, which found that TCRs clustered in the first cohort also tended to co-occur in the 130 or so validation repertoires. A few of the identified cytomegalovirus-associated TCR beta chains were confirmed in vitro to be specific for cytomegalovirus antigens. A later analysis lacked HLA typing for the validation cohort, so it scored co-occurrence in that cohort across all 120 repertoires.

The V and J segments used are TRBV30 and TRBJ2-1; a stretch of 8 junction bases matches TRBD1. The sequence derives from a woman aged 18-30 years in good health and CMV-seronegative. Material for sequencing was PBMCs. The nucleotide sequence is given as TGTGCCTGGGCAGGGGGCTTCAATGAGCAGTTCTTC. This yields the protein CAWAGGFNEQFF.